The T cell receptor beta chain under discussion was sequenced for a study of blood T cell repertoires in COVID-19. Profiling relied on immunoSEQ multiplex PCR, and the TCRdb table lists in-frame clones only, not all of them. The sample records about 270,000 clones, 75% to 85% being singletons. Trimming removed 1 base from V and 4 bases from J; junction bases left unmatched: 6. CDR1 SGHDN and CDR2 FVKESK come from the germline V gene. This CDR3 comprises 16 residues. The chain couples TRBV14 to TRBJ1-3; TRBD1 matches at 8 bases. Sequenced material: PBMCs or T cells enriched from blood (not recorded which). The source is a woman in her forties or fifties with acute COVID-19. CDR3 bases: TGTGCCAGCAGCCAAGGACTGGGACAGGCCGGAAACACCATATATTTT. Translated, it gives CASSQGLGQAGNTIYF.